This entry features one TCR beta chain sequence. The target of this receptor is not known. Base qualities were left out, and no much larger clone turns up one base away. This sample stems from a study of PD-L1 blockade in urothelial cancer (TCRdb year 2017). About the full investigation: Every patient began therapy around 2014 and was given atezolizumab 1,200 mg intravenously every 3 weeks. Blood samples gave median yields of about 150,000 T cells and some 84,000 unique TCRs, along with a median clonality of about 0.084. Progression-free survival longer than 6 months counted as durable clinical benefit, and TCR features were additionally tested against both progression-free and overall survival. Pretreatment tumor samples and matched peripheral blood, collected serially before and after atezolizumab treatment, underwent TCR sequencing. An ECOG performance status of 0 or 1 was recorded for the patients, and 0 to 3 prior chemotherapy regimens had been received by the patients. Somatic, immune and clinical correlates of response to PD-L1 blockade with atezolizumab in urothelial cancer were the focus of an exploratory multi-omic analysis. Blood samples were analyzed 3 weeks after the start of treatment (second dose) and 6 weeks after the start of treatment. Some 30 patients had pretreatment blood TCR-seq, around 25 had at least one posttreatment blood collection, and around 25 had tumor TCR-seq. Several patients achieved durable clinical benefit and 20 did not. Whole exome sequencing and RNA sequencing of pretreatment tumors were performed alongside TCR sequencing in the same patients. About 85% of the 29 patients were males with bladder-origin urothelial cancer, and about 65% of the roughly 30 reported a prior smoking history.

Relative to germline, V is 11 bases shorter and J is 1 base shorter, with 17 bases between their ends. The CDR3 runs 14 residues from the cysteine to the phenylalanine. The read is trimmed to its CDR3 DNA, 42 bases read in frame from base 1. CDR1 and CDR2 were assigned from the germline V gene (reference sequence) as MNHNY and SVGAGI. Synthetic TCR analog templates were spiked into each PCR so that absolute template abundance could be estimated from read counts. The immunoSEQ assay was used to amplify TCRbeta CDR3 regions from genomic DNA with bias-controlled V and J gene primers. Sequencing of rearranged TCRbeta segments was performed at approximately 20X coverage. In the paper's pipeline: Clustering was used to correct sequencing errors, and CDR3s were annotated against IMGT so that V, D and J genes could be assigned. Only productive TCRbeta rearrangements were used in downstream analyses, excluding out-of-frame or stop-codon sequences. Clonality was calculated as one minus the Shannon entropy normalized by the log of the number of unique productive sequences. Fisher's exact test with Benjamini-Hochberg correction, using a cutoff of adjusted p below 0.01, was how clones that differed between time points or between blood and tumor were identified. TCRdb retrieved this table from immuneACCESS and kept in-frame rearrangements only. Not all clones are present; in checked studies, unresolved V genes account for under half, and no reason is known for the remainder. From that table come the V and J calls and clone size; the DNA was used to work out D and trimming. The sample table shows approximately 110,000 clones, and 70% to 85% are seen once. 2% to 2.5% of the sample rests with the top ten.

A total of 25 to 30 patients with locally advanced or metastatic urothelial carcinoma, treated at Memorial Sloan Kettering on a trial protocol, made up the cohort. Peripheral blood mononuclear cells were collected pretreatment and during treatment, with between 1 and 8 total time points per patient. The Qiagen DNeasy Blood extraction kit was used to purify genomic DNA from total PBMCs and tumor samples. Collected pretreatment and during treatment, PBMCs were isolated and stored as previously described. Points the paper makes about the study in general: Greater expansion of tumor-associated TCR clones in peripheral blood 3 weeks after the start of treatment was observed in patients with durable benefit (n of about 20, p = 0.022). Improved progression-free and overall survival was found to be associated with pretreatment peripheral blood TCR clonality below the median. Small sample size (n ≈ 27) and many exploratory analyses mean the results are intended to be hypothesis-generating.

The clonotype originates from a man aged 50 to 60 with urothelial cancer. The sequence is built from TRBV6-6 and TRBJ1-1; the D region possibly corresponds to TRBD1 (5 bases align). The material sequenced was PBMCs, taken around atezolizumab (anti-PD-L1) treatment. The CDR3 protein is CASTDRQGNTEAFF. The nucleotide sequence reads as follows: TGTGCCTCAACCGACCGGCAGGGGAACACTGAAGCTTTCTTT.